The TCR beta chain under discussion was sequenced for a study of blood T cell repertoires in COVID-19. Looking at the study overall: Both acute and convalescent COVID-19 samples were obtained from the United States, Italy and Spain. T cells, B-cell-depleted T cells, or PBMCs supplied cDNA or gDNA.

CDR3 size: 17 residues. V lost 5 bases to trimming and J lost 1 base; unmatched junction nucleotides: 13. Germline CDR1 ENHRY, CDR2 SYGVKD. Authors' processing steps: Reference gene primer amplification yielded estimated nucleated cell counts. Clones were sequenced by immunoSEQ multiplex PCR, and TCRdb holds only the in-frame ones, with some missing. The DNA gave D and trimming, while V, J and clone size come from that table. The repertoire holds about 380,000 clones, with roughly 90% as singletons. This TCR came from a man between 40 and 49 years old with acute or convalescent COVID-19. V usage is TRBV10-3 and J usage is TRBJ2-5; 7 bases fit TRBD2. Sequenced: peripheral blood. CDR3 in DNA: TGTGCCATCAGTCCGCCTAGCGGTCAGGCGGCCCAAGAGACCCAGTACTTC. The encoded protein is CAISPPSGQAAQETQYF.